The entry that follows covers one T cell receptor (beta chain) sequence. V lost 3 bases, J lost 0 bases, and 12 bases lay in between. The CDR3 totals 15 residues. CDR1 and CDR2 (germline): SGHKS, YYEKEE (reference sequence). This entry is derived from a study of blood T cell repertoires in COVID-19. The protocol was immunoSEQ multiplex PCR, while the TCRdb copy is restricted to in-frame clones and leaves out a portion. This table holds about 190,000 clones, approximately 90% found once. The gene calls are TRBV5-5 and TRBJ1-1; a weak D match, TRBD1 (5 bases). This TCR was recovered from a woman aged 25 to 39 with active or convalescent COVID-19. The sequencing sample was made of peripheral blood. The CDR3 bases are TGTGCCAGCAGCTCGACCGCGACAGTGAACACTGAAGCTTTCTTT. Amino acids: CASSSTATVNTEAFF.